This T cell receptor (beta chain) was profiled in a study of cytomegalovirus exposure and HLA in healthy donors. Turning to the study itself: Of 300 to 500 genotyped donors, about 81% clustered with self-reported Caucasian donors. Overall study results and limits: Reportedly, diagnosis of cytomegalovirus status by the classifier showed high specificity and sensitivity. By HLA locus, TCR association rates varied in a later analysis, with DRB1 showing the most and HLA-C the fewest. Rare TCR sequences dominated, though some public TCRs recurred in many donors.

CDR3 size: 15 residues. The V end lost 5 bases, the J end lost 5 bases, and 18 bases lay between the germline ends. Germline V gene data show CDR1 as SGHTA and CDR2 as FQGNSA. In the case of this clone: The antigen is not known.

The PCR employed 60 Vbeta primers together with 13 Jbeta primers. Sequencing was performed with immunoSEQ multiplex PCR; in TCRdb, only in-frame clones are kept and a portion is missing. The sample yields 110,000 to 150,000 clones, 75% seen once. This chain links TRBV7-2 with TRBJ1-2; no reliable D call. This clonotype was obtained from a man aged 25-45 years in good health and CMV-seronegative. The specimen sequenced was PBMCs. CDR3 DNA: TGTGCCAGCAGCATCACCCTGTTAGGGAGGTATGGCTACACCTTC. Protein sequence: CASSITLLGRYGYTF.